A single T cell receptor (beta chain) is shown here with its context. This specimen comes from a study of blood T cell repertoires in COVID-19. Enrollees, about 18 to 95 years old, lived in about two dozen US areas. Cohorts were based on clinical histories the participants reported. Donors of Cohort 3 who recovered were those that had two negative PCRs, clearance, or symptom resolution. The CDR3 loop spans 13 amino acids. The germline V and J ends were trimmed by 7 bases and 8 bases, with 14 bases remaining between them. Germline V gene sequence: CDR1 MNHEY, CDR2 SMNVEV (reference sequence). As handled by the study authors: Cell counts per sample came from amplifying reference gene primers. Clones were sequenced by immunoSEQ multiplex PCR, and TCRdb holds only the in-frame ones, with some missing. From that table come the V and J calls and clone size; the DNA was used to work out D and trimming. Of 110,000 to 150,000 clones in the sample, around 80% were seen once.

The clonotype was recovered from a woman in her 50s who had recovered from COVID-19. The sample was PBMCs or T cells enriched from blood (not recorded which). The rearrangement uses TRBV27 and TRBJ1-4; D is unclear. The CDR3 is CASTRGLGEKLFF. CDR3 nucleotide sequence: TGTGCCAGCACACGGGGTCTGGGGGAAAAACTGTTTTTT.